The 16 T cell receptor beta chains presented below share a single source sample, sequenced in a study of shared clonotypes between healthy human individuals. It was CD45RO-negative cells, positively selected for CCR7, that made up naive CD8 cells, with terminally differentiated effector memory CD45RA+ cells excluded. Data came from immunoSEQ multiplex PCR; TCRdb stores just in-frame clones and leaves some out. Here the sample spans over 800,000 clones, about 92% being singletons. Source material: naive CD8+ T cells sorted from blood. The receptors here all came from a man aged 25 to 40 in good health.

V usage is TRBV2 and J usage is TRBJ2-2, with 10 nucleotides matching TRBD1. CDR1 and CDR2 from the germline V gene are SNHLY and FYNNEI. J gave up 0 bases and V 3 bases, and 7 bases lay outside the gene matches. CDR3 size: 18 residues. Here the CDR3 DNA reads TGTGCCAGCAGTGATGACGGACAGGGGGATACGAACACCGGGGAGCTGTTTTTT. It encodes CASSDDGQGDTNTGELFF.

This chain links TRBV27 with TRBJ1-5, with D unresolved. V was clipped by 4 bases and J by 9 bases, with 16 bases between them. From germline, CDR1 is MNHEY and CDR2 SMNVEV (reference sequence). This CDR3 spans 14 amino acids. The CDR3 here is CASSSNGKWRPQHF. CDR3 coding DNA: TGTGCCAGCAGTTCAAACGGGAAATGGAGGCCCCAGCATTTT.

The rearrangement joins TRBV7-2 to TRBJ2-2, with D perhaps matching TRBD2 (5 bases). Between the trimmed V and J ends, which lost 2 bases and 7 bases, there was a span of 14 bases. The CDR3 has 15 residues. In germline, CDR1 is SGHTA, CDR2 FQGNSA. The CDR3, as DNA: TGTGCCAGCAGCTTACGGCTTACGAGGGACGGGGAGCTGTTTTTT. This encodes CASSLRLTRDGELFF.

CDR3: CASSLVPAHNEQFF. In DNA, the CDR3 is TGTGCCAGCAGTTTAGTTCCAGCGCACAATGAGCAGTTCTTC. The chain combines TRBV27 with TRBJ2-1, with D uncertain. Trimming pared 2 bases from V and 5 bases from J, leaving 10 bases between. CDR1 and CDR2 from the germline V gene are MNHEY and SMNVEV (reference sequence). The CDR3 spans 14 residues.

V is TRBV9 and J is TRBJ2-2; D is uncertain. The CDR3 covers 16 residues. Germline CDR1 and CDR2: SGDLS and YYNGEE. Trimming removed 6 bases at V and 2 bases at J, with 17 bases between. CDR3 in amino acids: CASTESIVRNTGELFF. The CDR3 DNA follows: TGTGCCAGCACCGAAAGTATAGTACGTAACACCGGGGAGCTGTTTTTT.

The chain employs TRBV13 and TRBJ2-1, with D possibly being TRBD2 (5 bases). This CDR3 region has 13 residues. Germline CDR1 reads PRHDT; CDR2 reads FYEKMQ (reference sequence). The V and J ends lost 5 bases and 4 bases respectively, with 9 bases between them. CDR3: CASSLGDYNEQFF. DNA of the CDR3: TGTGCCAGCAGCCTCGGGGATTACAATGAGCAGTTCTTC.

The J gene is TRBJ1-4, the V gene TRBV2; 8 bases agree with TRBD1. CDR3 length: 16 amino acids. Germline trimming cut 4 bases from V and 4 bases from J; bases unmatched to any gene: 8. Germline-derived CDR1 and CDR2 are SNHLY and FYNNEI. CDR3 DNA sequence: TGTGCCAGCAGTGTTGCCAGGGGGCTCTTTAATGAAAAACTGTTTTTT. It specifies CASSVARGLFNEKLFF.

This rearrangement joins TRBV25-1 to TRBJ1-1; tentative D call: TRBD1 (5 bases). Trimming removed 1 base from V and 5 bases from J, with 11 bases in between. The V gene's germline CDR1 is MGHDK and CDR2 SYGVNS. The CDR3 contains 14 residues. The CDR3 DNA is TGTGCCAGCAGTGAATGGGGGAGCGGGACTGAAGCTTTCTTT. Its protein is CASSEWGSGTEAFF.

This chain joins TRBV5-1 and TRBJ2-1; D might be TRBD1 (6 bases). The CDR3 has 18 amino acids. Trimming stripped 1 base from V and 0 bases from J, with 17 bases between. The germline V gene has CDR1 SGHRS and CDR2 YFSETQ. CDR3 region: CASSLSFGTGLSYNEQFF. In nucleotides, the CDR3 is TGCGCCAGCAGCTTGAGTTTTGGAACAGGGCTCTCCTACAATGAGCAGTTCTTC.

CDR3 amino acids: CASSLSRDGTDTQYF. DNA for the CDR3: TGTGCCAGCAGTTTATCCCGGGATGGCACAGATACGCAGTATTTT. The genes are TRBV28 and TRBJ2-3; possible D gene TRBD2, 5 bases. The CDR3 loop spans 15 amino acids. Germline V gene data show CDR1 as MDHEN and CDR2 as SYDVKM. The V and J ends lost 1 base and 1 base respectively, with 9 bases between them.

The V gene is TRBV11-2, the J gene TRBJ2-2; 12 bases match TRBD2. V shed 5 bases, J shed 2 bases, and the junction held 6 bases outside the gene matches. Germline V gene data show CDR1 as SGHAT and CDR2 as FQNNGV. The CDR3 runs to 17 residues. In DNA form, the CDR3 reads TGTGCCAGCAGCGAGGGACTAGCGGGCCCCAACACCGGGGAGCTGTTTTTT. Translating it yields CASSEGLAGPNTGELFF.

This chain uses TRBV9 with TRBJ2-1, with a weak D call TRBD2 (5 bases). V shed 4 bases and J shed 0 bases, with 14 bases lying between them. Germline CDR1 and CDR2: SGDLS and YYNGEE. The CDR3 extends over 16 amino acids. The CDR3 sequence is CASSPSRESSYNEQFF. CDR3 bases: TGTGCCAGCAGCCCCTCGAGGGAGAGCTCCTACAATGAGCAGTTCTTC.

CDR3 coding DNA: TGTGCCAGCAGCTTGGGACTAGCGAAATATACCTACGAGCAGTACTTC. Protein product: CASSLGLAKYTYEQYF. The V gene is TRBV5-4, the J gene TRBJ2-7; 8 positions agree with TRBD2. The CDR3 totals 16 residues. V was clipped by 0 bases and J by 2 bases; unmatched bases: 7. Per germline, CDR1 SGHNT and CDR2 YYREEE (reference sequence).

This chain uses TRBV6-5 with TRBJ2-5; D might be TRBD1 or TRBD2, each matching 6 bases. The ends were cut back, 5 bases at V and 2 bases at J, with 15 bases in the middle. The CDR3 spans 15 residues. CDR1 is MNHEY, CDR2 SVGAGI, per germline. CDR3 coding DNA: TGTGCCAGCAGTCCCGCAGGAGGGGGACAAGAGACCCAGTACTTC. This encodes CASSPAGGGQETQYF.

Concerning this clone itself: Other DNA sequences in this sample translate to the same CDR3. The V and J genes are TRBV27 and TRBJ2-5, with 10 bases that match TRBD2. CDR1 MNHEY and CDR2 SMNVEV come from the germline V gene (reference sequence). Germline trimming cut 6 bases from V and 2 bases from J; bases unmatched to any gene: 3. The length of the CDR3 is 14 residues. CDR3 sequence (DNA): TGTGCCAGCAGAACTAGCGGGGTGCAAGAGACCCAGTACTTC. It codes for CASRTSGVQETQYF.

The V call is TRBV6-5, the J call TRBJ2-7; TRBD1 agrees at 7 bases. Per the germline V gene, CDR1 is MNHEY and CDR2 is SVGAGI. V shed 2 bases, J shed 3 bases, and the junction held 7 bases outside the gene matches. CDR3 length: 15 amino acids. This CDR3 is CASSYRQGWFYEQYF. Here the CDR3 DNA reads TGTGCCAGCAGTTACCGACAGGGTTGGTTCTACGAGCAGTACTTC.